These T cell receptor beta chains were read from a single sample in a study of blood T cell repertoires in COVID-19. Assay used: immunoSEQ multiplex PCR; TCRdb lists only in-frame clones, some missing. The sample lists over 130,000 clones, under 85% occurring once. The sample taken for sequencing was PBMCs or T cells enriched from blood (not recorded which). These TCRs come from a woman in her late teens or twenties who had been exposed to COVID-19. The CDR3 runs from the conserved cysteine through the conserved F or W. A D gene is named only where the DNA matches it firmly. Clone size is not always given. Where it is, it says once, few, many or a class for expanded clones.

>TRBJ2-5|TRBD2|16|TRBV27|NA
TGTGCCAGCAGTTTATCGAGACTAGCGGCCACGGAGACCCAGTACTTC
CASSLSRLAATETQYF
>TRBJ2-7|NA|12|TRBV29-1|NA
TGCAGCGTCGAGGAGAGGGATTACGAGCAGTACTTC
CSVEERDYEQYF
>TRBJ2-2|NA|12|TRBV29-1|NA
TGCAGCGTTGAGAATGCGAGGGGGGAGCTGTTTTTT
CSVENARGELFF
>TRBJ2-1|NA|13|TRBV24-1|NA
TGTGCCACCAGTGATTTGCTCAAGGACTTGGTGTTCTTC
CATSDLLKDLVFF
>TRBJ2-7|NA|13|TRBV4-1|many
TGCGCCAGCAGCGAAAGGACAGTTAGCGAGCAGTACTTC
CASSERTVSEQYF
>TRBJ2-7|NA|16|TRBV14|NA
TGTGCCAGCAGCCAATGGAAAGGGCAGGGGATCTTTGGGCAGTACTTC
CASSQWKGQGIFGQYF
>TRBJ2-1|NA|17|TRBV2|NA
TGTGCCAGCAGTCTTCCCCCGGCGGGAAGCTCCTACAATGAGCAGTTCTTC
CASSLPPAGSSYNEQFF
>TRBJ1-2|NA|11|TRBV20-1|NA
TGCAGTGCTAACTCGGGGGATGGCTACACCTTC
CSANSGDGYTF
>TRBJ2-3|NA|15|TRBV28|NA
TGTGCCAGCAGTACCTCGGGAGTTAGCACAGATACGCAGTATTTT
CASSTSGVSTDTQYF
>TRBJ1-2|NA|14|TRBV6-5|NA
TGTGCCAGCAGCCTCGACAGAGTTAACTATGGCTACACCTTC
CASSLDRVNYGYTF